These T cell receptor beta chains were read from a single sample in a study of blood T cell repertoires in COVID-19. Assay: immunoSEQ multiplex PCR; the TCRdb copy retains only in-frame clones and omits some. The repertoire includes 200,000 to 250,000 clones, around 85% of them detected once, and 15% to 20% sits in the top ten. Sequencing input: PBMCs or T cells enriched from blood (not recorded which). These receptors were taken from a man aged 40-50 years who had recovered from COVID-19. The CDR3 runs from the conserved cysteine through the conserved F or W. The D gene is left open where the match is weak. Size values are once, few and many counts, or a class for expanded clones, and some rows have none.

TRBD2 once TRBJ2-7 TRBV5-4 CASSSEAGGISYEQYF TGTGCCAGCAGCTCCGAAGCGGGAGGGATCTCCTACGAGCAGTACTTC
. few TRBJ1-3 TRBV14 CASSLGSRTGNTIYF TGTGCCAGCAGCCTAGGGAGCCGGACTGGAAACACCATATATTTT
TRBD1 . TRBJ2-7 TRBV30 CAWGTVSYEQYF TGTGCCTGGGGGACAGTTTCCTACGAGCAGTACTTC
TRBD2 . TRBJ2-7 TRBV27 CASRLAARSYEQYF TGTGCCAGCAGGCTAGCGGCCAGATCCTACGAGCAGTACTTC
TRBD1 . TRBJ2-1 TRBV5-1 CASSLLGGATTEQFF TGCGCCAGCAGCTTGCTAGGGGGCGCAACGACTGAGCAGTTCTTC
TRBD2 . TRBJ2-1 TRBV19 CASSYASGSYNEQFF TGTGCCAGTAGTTACGCTAGCGGATCCTACAATGAGCAGTTCTTC
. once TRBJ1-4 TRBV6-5 CASRKEGATNEKLFF TGTGCCAGCAGGAAAGAGGGGGCAACTAATGAAAAACTGTTTTTT
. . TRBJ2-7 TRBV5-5 CASSLTSSNEQYF TGTGCCAGCAGCTTGACTAGCTCTAACGAGCAGTACTTC
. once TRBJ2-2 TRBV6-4 CASSDRGNTGELFF TGTGCCAGCAGTGACAGGGGGAACACCGGGGAGCTGTTTTTT
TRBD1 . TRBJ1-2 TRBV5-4 CASSPPQYRGRYGYTF TGTGCCAGCAGCCCACCCCAGTACAGGGGGCGCTATGGCTACACCTTC
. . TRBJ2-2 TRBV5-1 CASTPRGQGLTGELFF TGCGCCAGCACGCCCCGTGGCCAGGGGTTAACCGGGGAGCTGTTTTTT
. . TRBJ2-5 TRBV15 CATSRSSVTRQETQYF TGTGCCACCAGCAGAAGTTCCGTGACTAGACAAGAGACCCAGTACTTC
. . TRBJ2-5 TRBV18 CASSPRQVGEETQYF TGTGCCAGCTCACCACGACAGGTCGGAGAAGAGACCCAGTACTTC
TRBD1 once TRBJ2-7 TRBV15 CATSTGTGPYEQYF TGTGCCACCAGCACCGGGACAGGTCCCTACGAGCAGTACTTC
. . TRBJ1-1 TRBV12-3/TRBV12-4 CASSFGAGTEAFF TGTGCCAGCAGTTTTGGTGCCGGCACTGAAGCTTTCTTT
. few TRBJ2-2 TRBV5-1 CASSLPSTSNTGELFF TGCGCCAGCAGCTTGCCTAGTACCTCGAACACCGGGGAGCTGTTTTTT
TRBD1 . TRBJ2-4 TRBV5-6 CASSLDRGLAKNIQYF TGTGCCAGCAGCCTGGACAGGGGTCTAGCCAAAAACATTCAGTACTTC
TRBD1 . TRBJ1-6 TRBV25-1 CASSDLGQGDNSPLHF TGTGCCAGCAGTGATTTGGGACAGGGGGATAATTCACCCCTCCACTTT
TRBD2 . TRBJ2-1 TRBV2 CASVASGRGNEQFF TGTGCCAGCGTGGCTAGCGGGAGAGGAAATGAGCAGTTCTTC
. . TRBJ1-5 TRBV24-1 CATKEPQVGNQPQHF TGTGCCACCAAAGAGCCCCAGGTCGGCAATCAGCCCCAGCATTTT
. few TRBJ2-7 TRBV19 CASSAEGQLYEQYF TGTGCCAGTAGTGCTGAGGGACAACTCTACGAGCAGTACTTC
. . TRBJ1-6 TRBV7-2 CASSARGADNSPLHF TGTGCCAGCAGCGCCCGAGGTGCAGATAATTCACCCCTCCACTTT
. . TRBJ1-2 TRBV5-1 CASSLDGLNYGYTF TGCGCCAGCAGCTTGGACGGGTTAAACTATGGCTACACCTTC
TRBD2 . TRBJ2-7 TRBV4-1 CASRQRGGDSEQYF TGCGCCAGCAGGCAACGGGGGGGTGACTCGGAGCAGTACTTC
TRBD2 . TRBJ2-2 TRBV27 CASRLGGAGELFF TGTGCCAGCAGATTGGGGGGGGCCGGGGAGCTGTTTTTT
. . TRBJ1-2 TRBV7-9 CASSASDYGYTF TGTGCCAGCAGCGCATCGGACTATGGCTACACCTTC
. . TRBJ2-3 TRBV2 CASSEAGGLPTDTQYF TGTGCCAGCAGTGAAGCAGGCGGACTTCCCACAGATACGCAGTATTTT
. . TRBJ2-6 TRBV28 CASSTLIDSSISGANVLTF TGTGCCAGCAGCACACTAATCGACAGTTCGATATCTGGGGCCAACGTCCTGACTTTC
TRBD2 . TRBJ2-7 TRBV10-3 CAISGSGKAGGSYEQYF TGTGCCATCAGTGGTTCGGGGAAGGCGGGAGGCTCCTACGAGCAGTACTTC
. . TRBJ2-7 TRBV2 CASSDTYEQYF TGTGCCAGCAGTGACACCTACGAGCAGTACTTC
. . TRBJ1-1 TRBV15 CATSGEPSGSSEAFF TGTGCCACCAGCGGGGAACCGAGCGGGAGCTCTGAAGCTTTCTTT
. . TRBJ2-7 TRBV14 CASSQVPGYEQYF TGTGCCAGCAGCCAAGTGCCAGGCTACGAGCAGTACTTC
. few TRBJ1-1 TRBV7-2 CASSQTGDEAFF TGTGCCAGCAGCCAAACAGGAGATGAAGCTTTCTTT
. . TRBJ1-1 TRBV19 CASSRKPNTEAFF TGTGCCAGTAGTAGAAAGCCCAACACTGAAGCTTTCTTT
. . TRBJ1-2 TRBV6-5 CASRTDSHYGYTF TGTGCCAGCAGAACCGACAGCCATTATGGCTACACCTTC
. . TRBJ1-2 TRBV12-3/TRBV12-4 CASSTRNYGYTF TGTGCCAGCAGTACCAGAAACTATGGCTACACCTTC
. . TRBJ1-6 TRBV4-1 CASSQAAGENSPLHF TGCGCCAGCAGCCAAGCGGCAGGGGAAAATTCACCCCTCCACTTT
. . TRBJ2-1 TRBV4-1 CASMIPGTPYNEQFF TGCGCCAGCATGATCCCCGGGACACCCTACAATGAGCAGTTCTTC
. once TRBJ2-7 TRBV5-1 CASSLGQGLLYEQYF TGCGCCAGCAGCTTGGGCCAGGGACTTCTGTACGAGCAGTACTTC
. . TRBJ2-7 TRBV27 CASSPIDRLGYEQYF TGTGCCAGCAGTCCAATCGACAGGCTTGGCTACGAGCAGTACTTC
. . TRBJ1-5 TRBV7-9 CASSRGSNQPQHF TGTGCCAGCAGCCGCGGAAGCAATCAGCCCCAGCATTTT
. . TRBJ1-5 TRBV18 CASSPSGAGLNQPQHF TGTGCCAGCTCACCAAGTGGGGCAGGGCTCAATCAGCCCCAGCATTTT
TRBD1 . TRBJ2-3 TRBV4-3 CASSQGTGTDTQYF TGCGCCAGCAGCCAAGGGACAGGGACAGATACGCAGTATTTT
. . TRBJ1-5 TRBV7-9 CASSLSGVDQPQHF TGTGCCAGCAGCTTATCAGGGGTGGATCAGCCCCAGCATTTT
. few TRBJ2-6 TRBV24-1 CATRGNSGANVLTF TGTGCCACCAGGGGCAACTCTGGGGCCAACGTCCTGACTTTC
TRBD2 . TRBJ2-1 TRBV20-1 CSASPLTAGDEQFF TGCAGTGCTAGTCCCTTGACCGCGGGAGATGAGCAGTTCTTC
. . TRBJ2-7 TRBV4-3 CASSQDVANYEQYF TGCGCCAGCAGCCAAGATGTAGCGAACTACGAGCAGTACTTC
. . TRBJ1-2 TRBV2 CASTLGGYGYTF TGTGCCAGCACCCTAGGGGGCTATGGCTACACCTTC